The 27 T cell receptor beta chains reported below all come from one sample, sequenced in a study of T cells in Graves' hyperthyroidism and ophthalmopathy. Amplification of TCR beta CDR3 regions was performed using RNA transcripts as template. During a first-round RT-PCR of the TCR CDR3, the HTBI primer set was used. TCRdb reanalysed the multiplex PCR reads using MiXCR and keeps one entry per CDR3 protein. This table has over 90,000 distinct CDR3 sequences, approximately 50% appearing once. Sample: blood. These receptors came from a man aged 40-49 years with Graves' hyperthyroidism.

This clonotype has more than one count but fewer than ten. Since a much larger clone is just one base distant, this may be a read error. The final CDR3 position lacks the conserved phenylalanine or tryptophan, pointing to a likely read error. The rearrangement joins TRBV14 to TRBJ1-1, with unresolved D. The CDR3 loop spans 12 amino acids. V was pared by 3 bases and J by 10 bases, with 12 bases between. Germline lookup yields CDR1 SGHDN and CDR2 FVKESK. The CDR3 DNA reads TGTGCCAGCAGCCACAATGAAGTGGGAGCTTTCTCT. The encoded protein is CASSHNEVGAFS.

This clonotype was recorded at least ten times. V gene TRBV19 combines with J gene TRBJ1-4, with D perhaps TRBD1 (6 bases). V lost 7 bases and J lost 4, with 16 bases in between. Germline loops: CDR1 LNHDA, CDR2 SQIVND (reference sequence). This CDR3 region has 15 residues. CDR3 residues: CASMPGAAINEKLFF. Written as DNA, the CDR3 is TGTGCCAGTATGCCGGGGGCTGCAATTAATGAAAAACTGTTTTTT.

The chain joins TRBV19 to TRBJ1-2; 9 nucleotides agree with TRBD1. V lost 5 bases and J lost 4; bases outside the gene matches: 8. The CDR3 length is 15 residues. Germline CDR1 and CDR2: LNHDA and SQIVND (reference sequence). CDR3 residues: CASSPRQGGSYGYTF. CDR3 nucleotides: TGTGCCAGTAGTCCGAGACAGGGGGGCAGCTATGGCTACACCTTC.

This chain uses TRBV5-8 with TRBJ1-2, with D maybe TRBD1 (6 bases). In germline, CDR1 is SGHTS, CDR2 YDEGEE. V lost 2 bases, J lost 8 bases, and 13 bases lay in between. The CDR3 contains 13 residues. The CDR3 DNA sequence: TGTGCCAGCAGCTTCCCCGGGGGCAGGGGCTACACCTTC. Translated, it gives CASSFPGGRGYTF.

This clonotype appeared many times. The gene calls are TRBV2 and TRBJ2-5; tentatively, D is TRBD2 (6 bases). This CDR3 contains 15 residues. V was trimmed by 2 bases and J by 5 bases, leaving 15 bases between them. Germline V gene data show CDR1 as SNHLY and CDR2 as FYNNEI. The CDR3 loop is CASSESRLESETQYF. DNA for the CDR3: TGTGCCAGCAGTGAATCAAGACTAGAAAGTGAGACCCAGTACTTC.

The rearrangement links TRBV20-1 to TRBJ2-1; D is unresolved. Trimming removed 5 bases from V and 3 bases from J, with 20 bases in between. The germline V gene encodes CDR1 DFQATT and CDR2 SNEGSKA (reference sequence). This CDR3 is built from 16 residues. Here the CDR3 reads CSAAPVLHVGYNEQFF. Here the CDR3 DNA reads TGCAGTGCTGCCCCCGTACTGCATGTGGGCTACAATGAGCAGTTCTTC.

The table lists this clonotype with many counts. This chain joins TRBV5-5 and TRBJ2-1; 10 bases are shared with TRBD2. This CDR3 region has 17 residues. Germline assignment: CDR1 SGHKS and CDR2 YYEKEE (reference sequence). The ends lost 4 bases at V and 12 bases at J; junction bases unmatched: 19. In DNA, the CDR3 is TGTGCCAGCAGCCCCGCCGGGGGAGCGGGAGGGGGAAGGGGGCAGTTCTTC. This gives the protein CASSPAGGAGGGRGQFF.

As regards this clonotype: The conserved phenylalanine or tryptophan normally closing the CDR3 is absent here, so this likely arose from a read error. The DNA is omitted, as the CDR3 cannot be located on it reliably, and the CDR3 follows TCRdb's listing. The V and J genes are TRBV15 and TRBJ2-7. Germline V CDR1 and CDR2: LNHNV, YYDKDF (reference sequence). The CDR3 extends over 8 residues, inclusive of both ends. The chain's CDR3 is CATSRDWS.

This clonotype was detected many times. J is TRBJ2-2 and V is TRBV29-1, with D perhaps TRBD1 or TRBD2 (5 bases each). The CDR3 covers 19 residues. Trimming took off 0 bases at V and 0 bases at J, with 20 bases between the two ends. CDR1 is SQVTM, CDR2 ANQGSEA, per germline. In DNA form, the CDR3 reads TGCAGCGTTGAAGAAGACCCCGGGGACCTCCCCCCGAACACCGGGGAGCTGTTTTTT. This translates into CSVEEDPGDLPPNTGELFF.

The chain joins TRBV7-8 to TRBJ2-1; 11 bases align to TRBD2. V trimming: 11 bases; J trimming: 8 bases; junction bases outside the gene matches: 11. The germline gives CDR1 SGHVS, CDR2 FQNEAQ. The CDR3 sequence is 14 residues long. The CDR3 DNA reads TGTGCCTGGGACGCTAGCGGGGGGCCAGATGAGCAGTTCTTC. Translated, it gives CAWDASGGPDEQFF.

This clonotype has just a few counts. A single base separates this from a much larger clone, so it may be a read error. The V call is TRBV10-3, the J call TRBJ2-3; perhaps TRBD2 as D (6 bases). Germline CDR1 is ENHRY and CDR2 is SYGVKD. The CDR3 is 15 residues long. Between the trimmed V and J ends, which lost 4 bases and 2 bases, there was a span of 13 bases. As DNA, the CDR3 is TGTGCCATCAGTGTGAGTAGCGGATCCACAGATACGCAGTATTTT. Amino acid sequence: CAISVSSGSTDTQYF.

V and J are TRBV20-1 and TRBJ2-1; TRBD2 agrees at 14 bases. This CDR3 has 14 amino acids. The germline V gene has CDR1 DFQATT and CDR2 SNEGSKA (reference sequence). Unmatched junction bases numbered 5, after V lost 6 bases and J lost 7 bases. CDR3 sequence: CSARLAGGRNEQFF. The CDR3 DNA sequence: TGCAGTGCGAGACTAGCGGGAGGGAGGAATGAGCAGTTCTTC.

The chain joins TRBV20-1 to TRBJ2-1; 7 bases match TRBD2. This CDR3 has 17 residues. V was clipped by 6 bases and J by 1 base; unmatched bases: 15. The germline CDR1 and CDR2 sequences are DFQATT and SNEGSKA (reference sequence). CDR3 nucleotide sequence: TGCAGTGCCGATCCGAGCAGGGCGGGAGTATCCTACAATGAGCAGTTCTTC. Its translation: CSADPSRAGVSYNEQFF.

The chain joins TRBV5-6 to TRBJ1-6, with D possibly being TRBD1 (6 bases). Trimming removed 2 bases from V and 11 bases from J, with 17 bases in between. This CDR3 contains 15 residues. CDR1 and CDR2 (germline): SGHDT, YYEEEE. The CDR3 DNA is TGTGCCAGCAGCTTCCGGGGGGCGCGATTGGCACCCCTCCACTTT. Translation gives CASSFRGARLAPLHF. Full variable domain (rest looked up from reference TRBV5-6 and TRBJ1-6): DAGVTQSPTHLIKTRGQQVTLRCSPKSGHDTVSWYQQALGQGPQFIFQYYEEEERQRGNFPDRFSGHQFPNYSSELNVNALLLGDSALYLCASSFRGARLAPLHFGNGTRLTVT.

The chain is built from TRBV5-6 and TRBJ1-5; 8 nucleotides agree with TRBD1. This CDR3 region has 14 residues. Germline CDR1 is SGHDT and CDR2 is YYEEEE. The junction had 6 bases not matched to a gene; V was cut back by 6 bases and J by 4 bases. The CDR3 sequence is CASTDRAKNQPQHF. CDR3 DNA sequence: TGTGCCAGCACGGACAGGGCGAAAAATCAGCCCCAGCATTTT.

Many counts were recorded for this clonotype. The rearrangement links TRBV5-4 to TRBJ1-1; tentative D call: TRBD1 (6 bases). Germline CDR1 is SGHNT and CDR2 is YYREEE (reference sequence). This CDR3 spans 15 amino acids. Between the trimmed V and J ends, which lost 0 bases and 6 bases, there was a span of 15 bases. This CDR3 is CASSLGVGARSEAFF. CDR3 in DNA: TGTGCCAGCAGCTTGGGGGTGGGGGCGCGCTCTGAAGCTTTCTTT.

This clonotype was observed many times. This chain joins TRBV10-1 and TRBJ1-6; D ambiguous. Germline-derived CDR1 and CDR2 are WNHNN and SYGVQD (reference sequence). The V end lost 5 bases, the J end lost 7 bases, and 12 bases lay between the germline ends. The CDR3 runs to 14 residues. CDR3 loop: CASSFRQFNSPLHF. CDR3 bases: TGCGCCAGCAGTTTCAGACAATTCAATTCACCCCTCCACTTT.

The chain is built from TRBV10-3 and TRBJ2-1; 9 bases line up with TRBD1. The better agreement between TRBJ2-5 and the DNA end casts doubt on the J call. Germline assignment: CDR1 ENHRY and CDR2 SYGVKD. The CDR3 spans 15 residues. For the CDR3, the DNA is TGTGCCATCAGTGAGGGGGACAGGGCAAATCAGCCCCAGTACTTC. This gives the protein CAISEGDRANQPQYF.

The chain uses TRBV7-2 and TRBJ1-6; the D is unclear. Looked up from germline, CDR1 is SGHTA and CDR2 is FQGNSA. There are 14 residues in the CDR3. Trimming left V 0 bases short and J 8 bases short, with 8 bases between. The CDR3: CASSLASVDSPLHF. The CDR3 DNA sequence: TGTGCCAGCAGCTTAGCTTCTGTGGATTCACCCCTCCACTTT.

Of note for this clonotype: Given the absence of the conserved phenylalanine or tryptophan at the CDR3 end, a read error is likely. The chain employs TRBV29-1 and TRBJ2-5, with unresolved D. Germline V gene sequence: CDR1 SQVTM, CDR2 ANQGSEA. The CDR3 loop spans 12 amino acids. With 7 bases removed from V and 2 bases from J, the gap between germline ends came to 11 bases. The CDR3 loop reads CSGRGSQETQYS. The CDR3 region has the DNA TGCAGCGGGAGAGGCAGTCAAGAGACCCAGTACTCC.

This clonotype was counted many times. This sequence joins TRBV6-5 and TRBJ2-3, with unresolved D. The germline V gene has CDR1 MNHEY and CDR2 SVGAGI. This CDR3 has 13 residues. V was shortened by 0 bases and J by 6 bases, with 7 bases between the two germline ends. The CDR3, as DNA: TGTGCCAGCAGTTACTCGATATTGGATACGCAGTATTTT. This sequence encodes CASSYSILDTQYF.

There are many counts of this clonotype. V gene TRBV3-1 combines with J gene TRBJ2-5; no reliable D call. V lost 0 bases, J lost 5 bases, and 7 bases lay in between. Per the germline V gene, CDR1 is LGHDT and CDR2 is YNNKEL (reference sequence). This CDR3 has 13 amino acids. For the CDR3, the DNA is TGTGCCAGCAGCCAAGATCTAGAGGAGACCCAGTACTTC. This codes for CASSQDLEETQYF.

A remark on this clonotype: Since the CDR3 does not end with the conserved phenylalanine or tryptophan, this likely comes from a read error. No DNA is shown, since the ends of the CDR3 on it are uncertain; the CDR3 is the one TCRdb lists. The gene calls are TRBV11-2 and TRBJ1-4. The CDR3 is made up of 9 amino acids, end residues included. The germline V gene encodes CDR1 SGHAT and CDR2 FQNNGV. CDR3 loop: CASSAGTLP.

Only a few counts were recorded for this clonotype. This may be a read error: a much more frequent sequence differs by one nucleotide. The V and J genes are TRBV20-1 and TRBJ2-5, with 10 bases fitting TRBD1. The CDR3 covers 13 residues. V was clipped by 3 bases and J by 9 bases; unmatched bases: 7. Germline V lookup: CDR1 DFQATT, CDR2 SNEGSKA (reference sequence). DNA for the CDR3: TGCAGTGCTAGGTCTGGGACAGGGGAGGCCCAGTACTTC. As protein: CSARSGTGEAQYF.

This clonotype was counted at least ten times. This rearrangement joins TRBV7-9 to TRBJ2-1; D not certain. Germline CDR1 SEHNR, CDR2 FQNEAQ (reference sequence). This CDR3 has 13 residues. The V gene lost 5 bases and the J gene lost 3 bases, with 8 bases spanning the gap. Here the CDR3 DNA reads TGTGCCAGCAGCCTCGGGTACTACAATGAGCAGTTCTTC. Its translation is CASSLGYYNEQFF.

As concerns this clonotype: A read error may produce the germline difference seen at one junction end. J is TRBJ2-1 and V is TRBV7-9, with 7 bases lining up with TRBD2. Germline V lookup: CDR1 SEHNR, CDR2 FQNEAQ (reference sequence). CDR3 length: 14 amino acids. The CDR3 reads CASEDAGRIGEQSF. The CDR3 DNA reads as TGTGCCAGCGAGGATGCCGGGAGGATTGGTGAGCAGTCCTTC.

The V call is TRBV2, the J call TRBJ2-1; TRBD1 might be the D (5 bases). The germline CDR1 and CDR2 sequences are SNHLY and FYNNEI. V was pared by 5 bases and J by 8 bases, with 10 bases between. There are 12 residues in the CDR3. CDR3 bases: TGTGCCAGCAGTTCTGGACAAGATGAGCAGTTCTTC. It codes for CASSSGQDEQFF.